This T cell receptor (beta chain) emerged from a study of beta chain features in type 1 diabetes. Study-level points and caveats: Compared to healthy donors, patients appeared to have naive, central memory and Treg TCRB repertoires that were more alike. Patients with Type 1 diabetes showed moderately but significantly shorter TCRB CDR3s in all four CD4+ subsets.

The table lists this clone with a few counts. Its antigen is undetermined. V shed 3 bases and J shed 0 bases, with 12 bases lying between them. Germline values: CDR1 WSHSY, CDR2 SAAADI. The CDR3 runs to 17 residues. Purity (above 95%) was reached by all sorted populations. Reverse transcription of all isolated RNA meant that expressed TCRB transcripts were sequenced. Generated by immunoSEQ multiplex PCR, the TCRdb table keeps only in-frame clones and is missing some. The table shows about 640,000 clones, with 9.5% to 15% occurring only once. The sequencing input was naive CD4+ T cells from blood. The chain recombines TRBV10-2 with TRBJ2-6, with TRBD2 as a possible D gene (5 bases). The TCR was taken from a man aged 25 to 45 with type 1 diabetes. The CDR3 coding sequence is TGCGCCAGCAGTGATCGTCGTGGGAGCTCTGGGGCCAACGTCCTGACTTTC. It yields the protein CASSDRRGSSGANVLTF.